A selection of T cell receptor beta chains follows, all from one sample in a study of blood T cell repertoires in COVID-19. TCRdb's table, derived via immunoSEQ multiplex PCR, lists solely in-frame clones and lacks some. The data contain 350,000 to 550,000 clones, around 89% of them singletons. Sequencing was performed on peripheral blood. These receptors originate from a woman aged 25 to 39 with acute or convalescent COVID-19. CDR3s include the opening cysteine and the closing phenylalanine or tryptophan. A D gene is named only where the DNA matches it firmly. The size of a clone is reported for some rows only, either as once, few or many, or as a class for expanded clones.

CASSHTDSKGSGNTIYF	TGTGCCAGCAGCCACACCGACAGTAAAGGCTCTGGAAACACCATATATTTT	.	TRBV11-2	TRBJ1-3	.	17
CASRSGEYNEQFF	TGTGCCAGCAGAAGCGGGGAATACAATGAGCAGTTCTTC	.	TRBV10-3	TRBJ2-1	TRBD2	13
CASSAGSDSPLHF	TGTGCCAGCAGTGCGGGGTCAGATTCACCCCTCCACTTT	.	TRBV6-4	TRBJ1-6	.	13
CASSQEGSEYGYTF	TGTGCCAGCAGCCAAGAGGGCAGTGAGTATGGCTACACCTTC	.	TRBV3-1/TRBV3-2	TRBJ1-2	.	14
CATSRGSIPGYGYTF	TGTGCCACCAGCAGAGGCTCCATTCCGGGATATGGCTACACCTTC	.	TRBV15	TRBJ1-2	.	15
CASSYSGQPLFF	TGTGCCAGCAGTTACTCGGGACAGCCCTTGTTCTTC	.	TRBV6-6	TRBJ2-1	TRBD1	12
CASSLQGFPEAFF	TGTGCCAGCAGTTTACAGGGGTTCCCTGAAGCTTTCTTT	.	TRBV28	TRBJ1-1	.	13
CASSQGVPVNTGELFF	TGTGCCAGCAGCCAAGGAGTCCCTGTTAACACCGGGGAGCTGTTTTTT	few	TRBV14	TRBJ2-2	.	16
CATSDTTGINQPQHF	TGTGCCACCAGTGATACGACAGGGATCAATCAGCCCCAGCATTTT	.	TRBV24-1	TRBJ1-5	TRBD1	15
CASSLGGRSSYNEQFF	TGTGCCAGCAGCTTGGGGGGGCGAAGCTCCTACAATGAGCAGTTCTTC	.	TRBV5-4	TRBJ2-1	.	16
CASSLGGTASSYEQYF	TGCGCCAGCAGCTTGGGGGGGACAGCTAGCTCCTACGAGCAGTACTTC	.	TRBV5-1	TRBJ2-7	TRBD1	16
CASRARDKLYNEQFF	TGTGCCAGTCGGGCACGGGACAAACTCTACAATGAGCAGTTCTTC	.	TRBV7-3	TRBJ2-1	.	15
CASSIGTGKSYEQYF	TGTGCCAGTAGTATAGGGACAGGTAAATCCTACGAGCAGTACTTC	.	TRBV19	TRBJ2-7	TRBD1	15
CASSLEARGGHNEQFF	TGTGCCAGCAGCTTAGAAGCACGGGGGGGCCACAATGAGCAGTTCTTC	.	TRBV11-2	TRBJ2-1	TRBD2	16
CASSLLDTQYF	TGTGCCAGCAGTCTTTTAGATACGCAGTATTTT	.	TRBV28	TRBJ2-3	.	11
CASSVASGDKSKLAKNIQYF	TGTGCCAGCAGTGTGGCTAGCGGGGACAAAAGTAAACTAGCCAAAAACATTCAGTACTTC	.	TRBV2	TRBJ2-4	TRBD2	20
CASSEELNTGELFF	TGTGCCAGCAGTGAGGAGCTGAACACCGGGGAGCTGTTTTTT	few	TRBV25-1	TRBJ2-2	.	14
CAISEAYNEQFF	TGTGCCATCAGTGAGGCGTACAATGAGCAGTTCTTC	.	TRBV10-3	TRBJ2-1	.	12
CASASAGTEAFF	TGCGCCAGCGCCTCGGCGGGGACTGAAGCTTTCTTT	.	TRBV10-2	TRBJ1-1	.	12
CASSSPGTSGFTDTQYF	TGTGCCAGCAGCTCCCCGGGGACTAGCGGTTTCACAGATACGCAGTATTTT	.	TRBV5-6	TRBJ2-3	TRBD2	17
CASSPGQGQETQYF	TGTGCCAGCAGCCCCGGGCAGGGGCAAGAGACCCAGTACTTC	.	TRBV7-2	TRBJ2-5	.	14
CASSFRLETQYF	TGTGCCAGCAGTTTTCGTTTAGAGACCCAGTACTTC	once	TRBV12-3/TRBV12-4	TRBJ2-5	.	12
CASSFGQGANTIYF	TGCGCCAGCAGCTTCGGACAGGGAGCAAACACCATATATTTT	.	TRBV5-1	TRBJ1-3	TRBD1	14
CSVEDGTANTGELFF	TGCAGCGTTGAAGATGGGACAGCCAACACCGGGGAGCTGTTTTTT	.	TRBV29-1	TRBJ2-2	TRBD1	15
CASSQDSMQGKEPQHF	TGCGCCAGCAGCCAAGACTCAATGCAGGGGAAAGAGCCCCAGCATTTT	.	TRBV4-1	TRBJ1-5	.	16